What follows describes a single T cell receptor beta chain. What it binds is unknown. Without the conserved terminal phenylalanine or tryptophan, this CDR3 likely stems from a read error. The data belong to a study of cytomegalovirus exposure and HLA in healthy donors. Study-level points and caveats: According to the study, roughly 160 TCR beta chains were cytomegalovirus-associated.

The CDR3 extends over 13 amino acids. CDR1 and CDR2 (germline): SGHNT, YYREEE (reference sequence). Trimming removed 4 bases from V and 3 bases from J, with 11 bases in between. 60 Vbeta and 13 Jbeta primers were used in PCR. Only in-frame clones appear in the TCRdb table, and some are missing; sequencing was by immunoSEQ multiplex PCR. The sample records 150,000 to 200,000 clones, 79% being singletons. The clonotype originates from a middle-aged man in good health and CMV-seronegative. The sample taken for sequencing was PBMCs. The chain carries TRBV5-4 and TRBJ2-7, with D possibly being TRBD1 (5 bases). The CDR3 DNA sequence: TGTGCCAGCAGCCTTTTAAGGGGCTACGAGCAGTACCTC. Its protein product is CASSLLRGYEQYL.